This TCR beta chain derives from a study of T cells in tuberculosis. After thawing and overnight rest, PBMC were stained with GMM-loaded CD1B tetramer, viability dye and anti-CD3 for sorting. C32 glucose monomycolate from Rhodococcus equi was loaded onto the CD1B tetramers. Tetramer-sorted PBMC had been CD14 monocyte-depleted before freezing. This CDR3 comprises 13 residues. Per germline, CDR1 SNHLY and CDR2 FYNNEI. V was pared by 7 bases and J by 0 bases, with 8 bases between. Clones were read by immunoSEQ multiplex PCR, and TCRdb kept only the in-frame ones, dropping some. The sample has around 50,000 clones, 88% seen once.

The receptor's source is an adult woman with latent tuberculosis. Sequencing used CD1b-GMM tetramer-negative cells sorted from PBMCs. The gene calls are TRBV2 and TRBJ2-3; D perhaps matches TRBD2 (6 bases). The CDR3 loop reads CASMAGSTDTQYF. The DNA of the CDR3 is TGTGCCAGCATGGCGGGGAGCACAGATACGCAGTATTTT.